This T cell receptor (beta chain) was documented in a study of cytomegalovirus exposure and HLA in healthy donors. The PCR was carried out with 60 Vbeta primers and 13 Jbeta primers. The data were produced by immunoSEQ multiplex PCR, yet TCRdb's version contains in-frame clones alone and is incomplete. This sample has around 150,000 clones, with 70% to 80% found just once. This CDR3 contains 16 residues. V trimming: 0 bases; J trimming: 6 bases; junction bases outside the gene matches: 9. Per the germline V gene, CDR1 is MGHRA and CDR2 is YSYEKL. Sample: PBMCs. The TCR originated in a human donor in good health. The chain joins TRBV4-1 to TRBJ2-7; the match to TRBD2 covers 9 bases. CDR3: CASSQDSGTSSPEQYF. The CDR3 DNA reads TGCGCCAGCAGCCAAGATTCCGGGACTAGCTCTCCCGAGCAGTACTTC.